Listed here are 22 T cell receptor beta chains from one sample, sequenced in a study of T cell responses to AZD1222 COVID-19 vaccine. TCRdb's table, derived via immunoSEQ multiplex PCR, lists solely in-frame clones and lacks some. There are some 130,000 clones in the sample; about 93% occur only once, and around 7.1% lies in the top ten. Sequenced here: peripheral blood, sampled 28 days after the second AZD1222 dose. The origin of the receptors is an adult who received the AZD1222 COVID-19 vaccine.

This clone has just one count. This chain uses TRBV5-6 with TRBJ1-1; the D gene is possibly TRBD1 (6 bases). Germline CDR1 SGHDT, CDR2 YYEEEE. The V end was cut by 6 bases, the J end by 3 bases, with 9 bases between. The CDR3 contains 12 residues. The DNA of the CDR3 is TGTGCCAGCAATCAGGGGTACACTGAAGCTTTCTTT. Protein: CASNQGYTEAFF.

Written as DNA, the CDR3 is TGTGCCAGCAGCCAAGATCGGTCTAGCGGCACAGATACGCAGTATTTT. It is translated as CASSQDRSSGTDTQYF. This chain links TRBV3-1 (or the pseudogene TRBV3-2) with TRBJ2-3; TRBD2 might be the D (6 bases). CDR3 length: 16 residues. Trimming removed 0 bases at V and 1 base at J, with 11 bases between. The germline V gene has CDR1 LGHDT and CDR2 YNNKEL (reference sequence).

This clone is judged medium-sized. V and J are TRBV19 and TRBJ1-5; a weak D match, TRBD1 (5 bases). V was clipped by 2 bases and J by 5 bases, with 13 bases between them. This CDR3 has 15 amino acids. The V gene's germline CDR1 is LNHDA and CDR2 SQIVND (reference sequence). In DNA, the CDR3 is TGTGCCAGTAGTATATTTTTGACAGCCCATCAGCCCCAGCATTTT. Its protein product is CASSIFLTAHQPQHF.

V gene TRBV24-1 combines with J gene TRBJ1-2; the D gene is possibly TRBD1 (6 bases). This CDR3 region has 14 residues. V lost 2 bases and J 4 bases, leaving 10 bases between the germline ends. Germline V gene data show CDR1 as KGHDR and CDR2 as SFDVKD. The CDR3 region has the DNA TGTGCCACCAGTGATTGGACAGATACCTATGGCTACACCTTC. Translating gives CATSDWTDTYGYTF.

The chain joins TRBV27 to TRBJ1-1; 7 bases fit TRBD1. This CDR3 spans 16 amino acids. Looked up from germline, CDR1 is MNHEY and CDR2 is SMNVEV (reference sequence). Trimming at V came to 6 bases and at J to 3 bases, leaving 13 bases not matched to a gene. The CDR3 reads CASSPQTGSGYTEAFF. In DNA, the CDR3 is TGTGCCAGCAGCCCTCAGACAGGGAGTGGCTACACTGAAGCTTTCTTT.

This chain uses TRBV12-5 with TRBJ2-5; the D is unclear. This CDR3 has 15 amino acids. V was trimmed by 4 bases and J by 5 bases, leaving 17 bases between them. CDR1 is LGHNT, CDR2 FRNRAP, per germline. CDR3 nucleotides: TGTGCTAGTGGTTCCGACCCCGGATACGTCGAGACCCAGTACTTC. It translates to CASGSDPGYVETQYF.

In its sample, this clone was seen once. The CDR3 protein is CASSQRYRGGHEQYF. The CDR3 nucleotides read TGCGCCAGCAGCCAACGTTACAGGGGGGGCCACGAGCAGTACTTC. The chain is built from TRBV4-3 and TRBJ2-7; D is perhaps TRBD1 (8 bases). V was clipped by 2 bases and J by 5 bases, with 16 bases between them. CDR3 length: 15 amino acids. Germline loops: CDR1 LGHNA, CDR2 YSLEER.

In this sample, this clone turned up once. J is TRBJ1-1 and V is TRBV4-3; 7 bases agree with TRBD1. The length of the CDR3 is 15 residues. J lost 5 bases, V lost 1 base, and 7 bases had no gene match. CDR1 and CDR2 from the germline V gene are LGHNA and YSLEER. CDR3 nucleotides: TGCGCCAGCAGCCAAGGTCTCCAGGGGGGAACTGAAGCTTTCTTT. Protein sequence: CASSQGLQGGTEAFF.

The chain combines TRBV5-4 with TRBJ1-5; 9 nucleotides match TRBD1. Germline CDR1 reads SGHNT; CDR2 reads YYREEE (reference sequence). J lost 5 bases, V lost 4 bases, and 4 bases had no gene match. The CDR3 extends over 14 amino acids. The CDR3 spells CASSRQGDHQPQHF. CDR3 sequence (DNA): TGTGCCAGCAGCAGACAGGGGGATCATCAGCCCCAGCATTTT.

This chain uses TRBV2 with TRBJ1-1; no definite D call. V was clipped by 4 bases and J by 1 base, with 10 bases between them. CDR1 is SNHLY, CDR2 FYNNEI, per germline. CDR3 length: 14 residues. The CDR3 region has the DNA TGTGCCAGCAGTGGTTGGGGAGAGAACACTGAAGCTTTCTTT. Its protein is CASSGWGENTEAFF.

The gene calls are TRBV23-1 and TRBJ2-6; D is unclear. TRBV23-1 is an open reading frame, and its role is uncertain. The V end was cut by 7 bases, the J end by 0 bases, with 10 bases between. The CDR3 is 15 amino acids. As DNA, the CDR3 is TGCGCCAGCAAGATCAGGAGCTCTGGGGCCAACGTCCTGACTTTC. Translated, it gives CASKIRSSGANVLTF.

This clone occurred once. V and J are TRBV7-9 and TRBJ2-7; D may be TRBD1 (6 bases). V was shortened by 10 bases and J by 8 bases, with 24 bases between the two germline ends. This CDR3 contains 14 residues. Germline V gives CDR1 SEHNR, CDR2 FQNEAQ (reference sequence). DNA of the CDR3: TGTGCCACCCCAGGAGGCCTACTAGGGACAAAGCAGTACTTC. Protein product: CATPGGLLGTKQYF.

The rearrangement joins TRBV2 to TRBJ1-5, with TRBD1 matching 8 bases. Germline V lookup: CDR1 SNHLY, CDR2 FYNNEI. CDR3 length: 14 residues. The V and J ends lost 6 bases and 5 bases, in that order; junction bases with no gene match: 6. The CDR3, as DNA: TGTGCCAGCAGGGGACAGGTTTTAGATCAGCCCCAGCATTTT. It encodes CASRGQVLDQPQHF.

The V and J genes are TRBV3-1 (or the pseudogene TRBV3-2) and TRBJ2-1; a weak D match, TRBD2 (6 bases). This CDR3 spans 14 amino acids. The ends were cut back, 1 base at V and 7 bases at J, with 11 bases in the middle. In germline, CDR1 is LGHDT, CDR2 YNNKEL (reference sequence). The CDR3 protein is CASSQGLVGNEQFF. CDR3 in DNA: TGTGCCAGCAGCCAAGGACTAGTGGGGAATGAGCAGTTCTTC.

This chain's CDR3 is CASSQDRMNTEAFF. The CDR3 DNA sequence: TGCGCCAGCAGCCAGGACAGGATGAACACTGAAGCTTTCTTT. The chain uses TRBV5-1 and TRBJ1-1; 7 nucleotides agree with TRBD1. Trimming at V came to 4 bases and at J to 0 bases, leaving 3 bases not matched to a gene. The CDR3 has 14 amino acids. Germline V lookup: CDR1 SGHRS, CDR2 YFSETQ.

This clone was observed once. The chain couples TRBV30 to TRBJ2-4, with TRBD1 matching 7 bases. The germline gives CDR1 GTSNPN, CDR2 SVGIG (reference sequence). Unmatched junction bases numbered 5, after V lost 0 bases and J lost 0 bases. The CDR3 spans 16 residues. CDR3 sequence reads: CAWSVGGSLAKNIQYF. DNA for the CDR3: TGTGCCTGGAGTGTAGGGGGCAGTCTAGCCAAAAACATTCAGTACTTC.

This sequence joins TRBV29-1 and TRBJ2-5; TRBD2 agrees at 12 bases. V lost 5 bases to trimming and J lost 5 bases; unmatched junction nucleotides: 3. CDR1 is SQVTM and CDR2 is ANQGSEA in the germline V gene. The CDR3 has 13 amino acids. CDR3 DNA: TGCAGCGTTCTAGCGGGGGGGTGGGAGACCCAGTACTTC. Protein: CSVLAGGWETQYF.

This clone was counted a single time. The chain couples TRBV11-3 to TRBJ2-5, with a tentative D call TRBD1 (6 bases). Trimming shortened V by 3 bases and J by 5 bases, and 13 bases separated the two germline ends. This CDR3 comprises 14 residues. Germline V CDR1 and CDR2: SGHNT, YENEEA. CDR3 residues: CASSFSSGGETQYF. The CDR3 DNA reads as TGTGCCAGCAGCTTTAGTAGTGGGGGCGAGACCCAGTACTTC.

For the CDR3, the DNA is TGTGCCAGCCTGGGGGCGGGGGCCATGAACACTGAAGCTTTCTTT. It is translated as CASLGAGAMNTEAFF. This chain links TRBV7-9 with TRBJ1-1; tentative D call: TRBD1 (6 bases). V was cut by 8 bases and J by 0 bases, with 16 bases left in between. Germline CDR1 is SEHNR and CDR2 is FQNEAQ (reference sequence). The CDR3 length is 15 residues. Drawing the rest from reference TRBV7-9 and TRBJ1-1, the complete variable domain is DTGVSQNPRHKITKRGQNVTFRCDPISEHNRLYWYRQTLGQGPEFLTYFQNEAQLEKSRLLSDRFSAERPKGSFSTLEIQRTEQGDSAMYLCASLGAGAMNTEAFFGQGTRLTVV.

The rearrangement joins TRBV7-9 to TRBJ2-7, with a weak D call TRBD2 (6 bases). Trimming stripped 5 bases from V and 4 bases from J, with 18 bases between. This CDR3 contains 15 residues. The germline V gene has CDR1 SEHNR and CDR2 FQNEAQ (reference sequence). CDR3 nucleotides: TGTGCCAGCAGCCCTAGCCCGGGAGAGTCGTACGAGCAGTACTTC. This sequence encodes CASSPSPGESYEQYF.

The chain recombines TRBV19 with TRBJ1-2, with D unclear. This CDR3 spans 13 amino acids. V was cut by 3 bases and J by 8 bases, with 13 bases left in between. Germline V CDR1 and CDR2: LNHDA, SQIVND (reference sequence). The CDR3 spells CASSMMAAGGYTF. DNA of the CDR3: TGTGCCAGTAGTATGATGGCAGCTGGGGGCTACACCTTC.

The chain has TRBV6-2 or TRBV6-3 and TRBJ1-1, with unresolved D. V lost 3 bases to trimming and J lost 1 base, with 15 bases between them. The CDR3 is 16 residues long. CDR1 and CDR2 (germline): MNHEY, SVGEGT. CDR3 region: CASSYDVGEANTEAFF. The CDR3 bases are TGTGCCAGCAGTTATGACGTCGGAGAAGCGAACACTGAAGCTTTCTTT.